Listed here are 27 T cell receptor beta chains from one sample, sequenced in a study of vaccination and CD4 T cells after COVID-19. For these receptors, no antigen is known. Scientists ran DNA taken from cultured CD4+ T cells through the Oncomine TCR Beta short-read assay for sequencing. One entry per CDR3 protein, called by TCRdb with MiXCR from the PCR reads. The profile shows around 19,000 distinct CDR3 sequences, roughly 50% of them singletons. The treatment: 10-day PBMC culture with coronavirus spike peptide pools or control peptides (ViraFEST assay). The sequencing sample was made of CD4+ T cells from blood, cultured in vitro. Every receptor here comes from a human donor who had recovered from COVID-19.

This rearrangement joins TRBV19 to TRBJ2-7; 9 bases map to TRBD1. With 6 bases clipped from V and 2 bases from J, the junction kept 8 bases outside the gene matches. The CDR3 has 15 residues. Germline loops: CDR1 LNHDA, CDR2 SQIVND (reference sequence). In DNA, the CDR3 is TGTGCCAGTAGCCCACGCCGGGACAGGGCCTACGAGCAGTACTTC. Amino acids: CASSPRRDRAYEQYF.

The CDR3 nucleotides read TGTGCCAGCACCTTCAGGGACAGGGGACAAGAGACCCAGTACTTC. Its translation: CASTFRDRGQETQYF. The chain links TRBV2 to TRBJ2-5, with TRBD1 identical over 10 bases. Germline V gives CDR1 SNHLY, CDR2 FYNNEI. V shed 7 bases and J 2 bases; nucleotides not matched to a gene: 7. This CDR3 spans 15 amino acids.

For the CDR3, the DNA is TGTGCCAGCAGTCTAACCGGGACAGGGACCGAGACCCAGTACTTC. The encoded protein is CASSLTGTGTETQYF. The V gene is TRBV12-3 or TRBV12-4, the J gene TRBJ2-5; 9 nucleotides align to TRBD1. The CDR3 consists of 15 residues. Losses at the gene ends were 5 bases for V and 5 bases for J; bases not matched to a gene: 9.

The chain is built from TRBV20-1 and TRBJ2-3; no clear D gene. V was pared by 3 bases and J by 2 bases, with 9 bases between. Looked up from germline, CDR1 is DFQATT and CDR2 is SNEGSKA (reference sequence). The CDR3 length is 13 residues. The CDR3 coding sequence is TGCAGTGCTAGGGCGGCACCCACAGATACGCAGTATTTT. Translated, it gives CSARAAPTDTQYF.

Remarks on this clonotype: Germline and junction disagree at one end, which may indicate a read error. The chain couples TRBV2 to TRBJ2-7; D perhaps matches TRBD2 (6 bases). CDR1 SNHLY and CDR2 FYNNEI come from the germline V gene. The CDR3 sequence is 14 residues long. CDR3 coding DNA: TGTGCCAGTAGTGTCACTAGCCGCGCCTACGAGCAGTACTTC. Its protein is CASSVTSRAYEQYF. Filled out from reference TRBV2 and TRBJ2-7, the complete variable domain reads EPEVTQTPSHQVTQMGQEVILRCVPISNHLYFYWYRQILGQKVEFLVSFYNNEISEKSEIFDDQFSVERPDGSNFTLKIRSTKLEDSAMYFCASSVTSRAYEQYFGPGTRLTVT.

The chain joins TRBV11-2 to TRBJ2-3; D is unresolved. The germline gives CDR1 SGHAT, CDR2 FQNNGV. V was clipped by 1 base and J by 0 bases, with 11 bases between them. The CDR3 extends over 16 amino acids. For the CDR3, the DNA is TGTGCCAGCAGCTTAGGGGCCCAGGCTAGCACAGATACGCAGTATTTT. Its translation is CASSLGAQASTDTQYF.

The chain couples TRBV12-3 or TRBV12-4 to TRBJ2-3, with 10 bases lining up with TRBD2. CDR3 size: 17 residues. V dropped 3 bases and J dropped 5; count of bases not matched to a gene: 11. CDR3: CASSFAARLAGVDTQYF. DNA of the CDR3: TGTGCCAGCAGTTTCGCAGCCCGGCTAGCGGGAGTAGATACGCAGTATTTT.

The V and J genes are TRBV19 and TRBJ1-2; no reliable D call. The CDR3 consists of 13 residues. Germline V lookup: CDR1 LNHDA, CDR2 SQIVND (reference sequence). V was shortened by 10 bases and J by 1 base, with 13 bases between the two germline ends. The CDR3 bases are TGTGCCACGGTTGGCCGTCGTAACTATGGCTACACCTTC. Encoded protein: CATVGRRNYGYTF.

For this clonotype: Since a much larger clone is just one base distant, this may be a read error. V usage is TRBV6-1 and J usage is TRBJ2-3; D is possibly TRBD2 (6 bases). This CDR3 has 14 residues. Trimming shortened V by 6 bases and J by 2 bases, and 12 bases separated the two germline ends. Germline CDR1 and CDR2: MNHNS and SASEGT. The chain's CDR3 is CASRWRDVTDTQYF. The CDR3 DNA follows: TGTGCCAGCAGGTGGCGGGATGTCACAGATACGCAGTATTTT.

This clonotype occurred a few times. This chain links TRBV30 with TRBJ1-2; 7 bases fit TRBD1. With V trimmed by 1 base and J by 8 bases, 7 bases remained unmatched. Germline V gives CDR1 GTSNPN, CDR2 SVGIG (reference sequence). The CDR3 contains 13 residues. CDR3 sequence reads: CAWSADRYGGYTF. The CDR3 nucleotides read TGTGCCTGGAGTGCGGACAGGTACGGCGGCTACACCTTC.

V gene TRBV3-1 combines with J gene TRBJ2-7; D may be TRBD2 (5 bases). The V and J ends lost 2 bases and 1 base respectively, with 9 bases between them. Per the germline V gene, CDR1 is LGHDT and CDR2 is YNNKEL (reference sequence). The CDR3 has 14 amino acids. The CDR3 DNA sequence: TGTGCCAGCAGCCAACTCCCGGGGTCCTACGAGCAGTACTTC. Encoded protein: CASSQLPGSYEQYF.

This clonotype has more than one count but fewer than ten. This sequence joins TRBV2 and TRBJ1-5, with D perhaps TRBD1 (5 bases). V shed 6 bases and J shed 3 bases, with 12 bases lying between them. Germline-derived CDR1 and CDR2 are SNHLY and FYNNEI. The CDR3 extends over 14 amino acids. The CDR3: CASRGDSTNQPQHF. The CDR3 bases are TGTGCCAGCAGAGGAGACAGCACCAATCAGCCCCAGCATTTT.

This clonotype came up a few times. This rearrangement joins TRBV6-5 to TRBJ1-2, with D hard to call. V lost 0 bases, J lost 7 bases, and 12 bases lay in between. Germline CDR1 is MNHEY and CDR2 is SVGAGI. This CDR3 spans 14 amino acids. DNA for the CDR3: TGTGCCAGCAGTTACTCAGGAGGCTCAGGTGGCTACACCTTC. Protein product: CASSYSGGSGGYTF.

This sequence joins TRBV7-2 and TRBJ1-5, with 10 bases aligning to TRBD1. The CDR3 spans 13 residues. Unmatched junction bases numbered 6, after V lost 4 bases and J lost 12 bases. CDR1 is SGHTA and CDR2 is FQGNSA in the germline V gene. In DNA, the CDR3 is TGTGCCAGCAGCTCGGGACAGGGGAATAGCCAGCATTTT. Protein product: CASSSGQGNSQHF.

Only a few counts were recorded for this clonotype. The gene calls are TRBV19 and TRBJ1-5, with a tentative D call TRBD1 (6 bases). Germline loops: CDR1 LNHDA, CDR2 SQIVND (reference sequence). V gave up 7 bases and J gave up 1 base, with 14 bases separating them. The CDR3 extends over 15 amino acids. The CDR3 coding sequence is TGTGCCAGTACCGCGGAGACAGGAAGCAATCAGCCCCAGCATTTT. Amino acid sequence: CASTAETGSNQPQHF.

The chain joins TRBV24-1 to TRBJ2-2; D remains unclear. The V and J ends lost 8 bases and 4 bases respectively, with 10 bases between them. The germline gives CDR1 KGHDR, CDR2 SFDVKD. The CDR3 has 13 residues. DNA for the CDR3: TGTGCCACCAATAGAGATTTCACCGGGGAGCTGTTTTTT. Translation gives CATNRDFTGELFF.

The rearrangement uses TRBV6-5 and TRBJ2-3, with D unresolved. Trimming removed 0 bases from V and 2 bases from J, with 6 bases in between. CDR3 length: 14 residues. The germline gives CDR1 MNHEY, CDR2 SVGAGI. CDR3 loop: CASSYSSPTDTQYF. The CDR3, as DNA: TGTGCCAGCAGTTACTCTAGCCCCACAGATACGCAGTATTTT.

This clonotype was observed a few times. This chain connects TRBV25-1 to TRBJ2-5, with 12 bases identical to TRBD2. Germline values: CDR1 MGHDK, CDR2 SYGVNS. The CDR3 has 16 amino acids. V dropped 2 bases and J dropped 5; count of bases not matched to a gene: 6. The CDR3 is CASSEPLAGGQETQYF. In nucleotides, the CDR3 is TGTGCCAGCAGTGAACCCCTAGCGGGAGGGCAGGAGACCCAGTACTTC.

This chain links TRBV5-1 with TRBJ2-3, with D possibly being TRBD2 (6 bases). CDR3 size: 15 residues. Trimming removed 4 bases at V and 0 bases at J, with 12 bases between. Germline assignment: CDR1 SGHRS and CDR2 YFSETQ. The CDR3 DNA reads TGCGCCAGCAGCGGCGGGACGCGCAGCACAGATACGCAGTATTTT. It codes for CASSGGTRSTDTQYF. Variable domain in full (rest from reference TRBV5-1 and TRBJ2-3): KAGVTQTPRYLIKTRGQQVTLSCSPISGHRSVSWYQQTPGQGLQFLFEYFSETQRNKGNFPGRFSGRQFSNSRSEMNVSTLELGDSALYLCASSGGTRSTDTQYFGPGTRLTVL.

The chain carries TRBV19 and TRBJ2-3, with D maybe TRBD1 (6 bases). The CDR3 has 14 amino acids. The V and J ends lost 5 bases and 5 bases respectively, with 14 bases between them. CDR1 is LNHDA, CDR2 SQIVND, per germline (reference sequence). DNA for the CDR3: TGTGCCAGTAGTTTGGTGCAGGGGATAGATACGCAGTATTTT. Translated, it gives CASSLVQGIDTQYF.

This clonotype was seen once. The chain recombines TRBV10-1 with TRBJ2-3, with D uncertain. CDR3 length: 16 amino acids. The germline V and J ends were trimmed by 9 bases and 3 bases, with 22 bases remaining between them. Germline CDR1 reads WNHNN; CDR2 reads SYGVQD (reference sequence). The CDR3 DNA follows: TGCGCCAGTCTAACCGACTCCCCAAAAATGACAGATACGCAGTATTTT. Translating it yields CASLTDSPKMTDTQYF.

This clonotype was seen a handful of times. V gene TRBV28 combines with J gene TRBJ1-3, with 7 nucleotides matching TRBD1. The trim removed 6 bases at V and 1 base at J, leaving 6 bases unmatched. This CDR3 spans 15 amino acids. Germline V gives CDR1 MDHEN, CDR2 SYDVKM. CDR3 sequence (DNA): TGTGCCAGCAGGCCTGACAGGGATTCTGGAAACACCATATATTTT. It codes for CASRPDRDSGNTIYF.

The chain recombines TRBV29-1 with TRBJ2-3; D unresolved. Germline CDR1 is SQVTM and CDR2 is ANQGSEA. This CDR3 is 12 amino acids long. V shed 7 bases and J shed 4 bases, with 12 bases lying between them. The CDR3 sequence: CSGSAHADTQYF. The DNA for the CDR3 is TGCAGCGGGTCGGCACACGCAGATACGCAGTATTTT.

The chain employs TRBV24-1 and TRBJ1-5; perhaps TRBD1 as D (5 bases). This CDR3 region has 14 residues. V was pared by 4 bases and J by 0 bases, with 6 bases between. The germline V gene has CDR1 KGHDR and CDR2 SFDVKD. Written as DNA, the CDR3 is TGTGCCACCAGTGACGGGACTAGCAATCAGCCCCAGCATTTT. Its translation is CATSDGTSNQPQHF.

V is TRBV6-5 and J is TRBJ1-4; D remains unclear. The V and J ends lost 2 bases and 7 bases respectively, with 14 bases between them. The CDR3 is made up of 15 amino acids. Germline V gene sequence: CDR1 MNHEY, CDR2 SVGAGI. CDR3 bases: TGTGCCAGCAGTTACCCCGGCCGGGGTCCTGAAAAACTGTTTTTT. Encoded protein: CASSYPGRGPEKLFF.

This clonotype was found once. This chain connects TRBV7-2 to TRBJ2-1; weak D call: TRBD2 (5 bases). V was pared by 1 base and J by 5 bases, with 9 bases between. Germline V gene sequence: CDR1 SGHTA, CDR2 FQGNSA. The CDR3 length is 14 residues. Written as DNA, the CDR3 is TGTGCCAGCAGCTTAGACGGGGAGAACAATGAGCAGTTCTTC. This encodes CASSLDGENNEQFF.

The rearrangement links TRBV5-4 to TRBJ2-5, with no clear D. V was trimmed by 4 bases and J by 2 bases, leaving 12 bases between them. The CDR3 covers 14 residues. Germline CDR1 reads SGHNT; CDR2 reads YYREEE (reference sequence). The CDR3 DNA sequence: TGTGCCAGCAGCCACTCCACCAGACAAGAGACCCAGTACTTC. It translates to CASSHSTRQETQYF.